The 3 T cell receptor beta chains below come from one sample, sequenced in a study of CXCR3-negative and CXCR3-positive naive CD8 T cells. The method, 5' RACE with UMI labels, was used to prepare the TRB cDNA libraries. With the 5' RACE reads reprocessed, TCRdb shows one record per CDR3 protein and no DNA. The table for this sample gives around 150,000 distinct CDR3 sequences. Study-wide findings and caveats: CXCR3-negative naive cells had less hydrophobic TRB CDR3s than did CXCR3-positive naive cells.

For these TCRs, the target antigens are not known. The sequenced sample consisted of naive CXCR3+ CD8+ T cells from blood. Subset described: CD45RO-CCR7+CD27+CD95- naive CD8+ T cells expressing CXCR3 (TNR3+). Receptors originate from a human donor in good health. Some clones in this sample may be carry-over from other donors' samples.

This chain uses TRBV29-1 with TRBJ2-5; TCRdb's assignment of TRBD2 cannot be checked, as there is no DNA. Germline lookup yields CDR1 SQVTM and CDR2 ANQGSEA. CDR3 length equals 14 residues. The CDR3 is CSVLEGPNQETQYF.

The chain recombines TRBV13 with TRBJ2-7; TCRdb gives TRBD1 as the D gene, but with no DNA this cannot be confirmed. CDR1 and CDR2 (germline): PRHDT, FYEKMQ (reference sequence). The CDR3 has 12 amino acids. This CDR3 reads CASTLDRGEQYF.

The chain carries TRBV27 and TRBJ2-3. This CDR3 spans 16 amino acids. Germline CDR1 is MNHEY and CDR2 is SMNVEV (reference sequence). The CDR3 region is CASSLILARSTDTQYF.